The T cell receptor (beta chain) described here comes from a study of cytomegalovirus exposure and HLA in healthy donors. Whole-study context: Among the approximately 410 genotyped donors, 81% were placed in the Caucasian-associated ancestry cluster.

V lost 2 bases, J lost 7 bases, and 8 bases lay in between. There are 11 residues in the CDR3. The germline CDR1 and CDR2 sequences are SQVTM and ANQGSEA. The PCR ran on 60 Vbeta and 13 Jbeta primers. TCRdb's copy holds only in-frame clones and misses some; the assay was immunoSEQ multiplex PCR. The table lists around 140,000 clones, about three quarters of them singletons. The J gene is TRBJ1-2, the V gene TRBV29-1, with D perhaps matching TRBD1 (5 bases). The sample comprised PBMCs. The TCR comes from a man between 35 and 55 years old in good health and CMV-seropositive. CDR3 region: CSVELQGGYTF. DNA for the CDR3: TGCAGCGTTGAATTGCAGGGTGGCTACACCTTC.